This is a list of T cell receptor beta chains from one sample in a study of blood T cell repertoires in COVID-19. Sequencing used immunoSEQ multiplex PCR; TCRdb keeps in-frame clones, though not all of them. The data show over 100,000 clones, over 75% seen once. The material sequenced was peripheral blood. These receptors came from a man aged 80 or over with acute or convalescent COVID-19. Each CDR3 is given with its conserved first and last residue.

CDR3aa	len	v_gene	j_gene
CASSQPGTQETQYF	14	TRBV4-2	TRBJ2-5
CASSYRPGVQTNYGYTF	17	TRBV5-1	TRBJ1-2
CATSAGLSNQPQHF	14	TRBV15	TRBJ1-5
CASSSTENQPQHF	13	TRBV3-1/TRBV3-2	TRBJ1-5
CASSLVRGWNYGYTF	15	TRBV11-2	TRBJ1-2
CASSLGGRGDEQYF	14	TRBV19	TRBJ2-7
CASSLAENTEAFF	13	TRBV28	TRBJ1-1
CASRVDGNNYGYTF	14	TRBV19	TRBJ1-2
CASSLRSYEQYF	12	TRBV7-2	TRBJ2-7
CASSMGQGLNNSPLHF	16	TRBV9	TRBJ1-6
CASSTLSGRRDNEQFF	16	TRBV19	TRBJ2-1
CASSEPPGQGAKPQHF	16	TRBV10-2	TRBJ1-5
CASSQDRGVSNQPQHF	16	TRBV6-6	TRBJ1-5
CASRPPSTGAYNSPLHF	17	TRBV5-1	TRBJ1-6
CASLLSGANVLTF	13	TRBV10-2	TRBJ2-6
CASSERLAGVGPSSYNEQFF	20	TRBV19	TRBJ2-1
CASQNQAGIDEQFF	14	TRBV2	TRBJ2-1
CASSLNIAGAGNEQFF	16	TRBV5-1	TRBJ2-1
CASSQVTGIQYEQYF	15	TRBV4-2	TRBJ2-7
CASSFVPGQPQHF	13	TRBV5-1	TRBJ1-5
CASRSTGMFTEAFF	14	TRBV19	TRBJ1-1
CAWKWAGGPRETQYF	15	TRBV30	TRBJ2-5
CASTSWRSNQPQHF	14	TRBV2	TRBJ1-5
CASRSRDKGQGSTGELFF	18	TRBV12-2	TRBJ2-2
CANLIRAGAPYSNQPQHF	18	TRBV24-1	TRBJ1-5
CAGGVGYEQYF	11	TRBV6-5	TRBJ2-7
CASSYRDLNYEQYF	14	TRBV6-5	TRBJ2-7
CASSLVRPQGEQFF	14	TRBV7-2	TRBJ2-1
CASSRPGGTPVEQYF	15	TRBV18	TRBJ2-7
CASSFWGTTNYNEQFF	16	TRBV7-9	TRBJ2-1
CASRQGAFGYTF	12	TRBV9	TRBJ1-2
CASSLRTAPGGTEAFF	16	TRBV4-1	TRBJ1-1
CATSDSWTDSNQPQHF	16	TRBV24-1	TRBJ1-5
CASSARDYPYEQYF	14	TRBV7-2	TRBJ2-7
CAISDQDRQPQHF	13	TRBV10-3	TRBJ1-5
CASAPGTANYGYTF	14	TRBV4-3	TRBJ1-2
CASRTGAGSNVLTF	14	TRBV19	TRBJ2-6
CASSSTGTSGRLRRTDTQYF	20	TRBV18	TRBJ2-3
CASTQQGGNQPQHF	14	TRBV28	TRBJ1-5
CASSEAAGSNQPQHF	15	TRBV2	TRBJ1-5
CASSSEAGGIEQYF	14	TRBV5-4	TRBJ2-7
CASSEGQTSGVDTQYF	16	TRBV2	TRBJ2-3
CASSLGTGRRANSPLHF	17	TRBV7-2	TRBJ1-6
CAFGPRGKLFF	11	TRBV30	TRBJ1-4
CATSDDRDSSYEQYF	15	TRBV24-1	TRBJ2-7
CAAKGGAPDEAFF	13	TRBV10-3	TRBJ1-1
CSAMTGNEAFF	11	TRBV20-1	TRBJ1-1
CASRGSGSLNTEAFF	15	TRBV5-1	TRBJ1-1
CASSYEAYGGYTF	13	TRBV6-2/TRBV6-3	TRBJ1-2
CASSAGSEEQYF	12	TRBV9	TRBJ2-7
CASSLSGQGLVEQYF	15	TRBV7-2	TRBJ2-7
CASSQRRGSGNTIYF	15	TRBV16	TRBJ1-3
CASSLAAGGYEQYF	14	TRBV7-2	TRBJ2-7
CASSPDSTGNTIYF	14	TRBV18	TRBJ1-3
CASSEQAATNEKLFF	15	TRBV2	TRBJ1-4
CASGQGKTTEAFF	13	TRBV28	TRBJ1-1
CASSVTGASGQGSFYNEQFF	20	TRBV9	TRBJ2-1
CASSPSRTLYEQYF	14	TRBV7-2	TRBJ2-7
CASSLEGDTGELFF	14	TRBV11-2	TRBJ2-2
CASSIPGGVYNEQFF	15	TRBV19	TRBJ2-1